This T cell receptor (beta chain) was profiled in a study of T cell responses to AZD1222 COVID-19 vaccine. Some clones are missing from TCRdb's copy, which holds only in-frame ones; the method was immunoSEQ multiplex PCR. The table lists 150,000 to 200,000 clones, roughly 89% of them singletons. This receptor was obtained from an adult in good health. Sequences were derived from peripheral blood, sampled on day 0 of AZD1222 vaccination.

CDR3 amino acids: CASSRGTSGRNNEQYF. The CDR3 nucleotides are TGCGCCAGCAGCCGCGGGACTAGCGGGAGGAACAACGAGCAGTACTTC. The gene calls are TRBV4-1 and TRBJ2-7; 15 nucleotides match TRBD2. With V trimmed by 4 bases and J by 5 bases, 6 bases remained unmatched. The CDR3 has 16 residues. Germline assignment: CDR1 MGHRA and CDR2 YSYEKL.